One and the same sample provided the 21 T cell receptor beta chains below, sequenced in a study of control samples from healthy donors and cancer patients. Libraries were prepared by immunoSEQ multiplex PCR; TCRdb keeps only in-frame clonotypes and omits some of them. The profile shows nearly 55,000 clones, 95% to 97% of them singletons. Sequenced input: blood. These receptors came from a woman in her twenties or thirties in good health.

The J gene is TRBJ2-7, the V gene TRBV5-4, with D tentatively TRBD2 (5 bases). V lost 0 bases and J lost 5, with 18 bases in between. The CDR3 consists of 16 residues. CDR1 and CDR2 (germline): SGHNT, YYREEE (reference sequence). Here the CDR3 reads CASSLGVGGSLDEQYF. CDR3 coding DNA: TGTGCCAGCAGCTTGGGTGTCGGTGGGAGTCTCGACGAGCAGTACTTC. Full variable domain (missing parts from reference TRBV5-4 and TRBJ2-7): ETGVTQSPTHLIKTRGQQVTLRCSSQSGHNTVSWYQQALGQGPQFIFQYYREEENGRGNFPPRFSGLQFPNYSSELNVNALELDDSALYLCASSLGVGGSLDEQYFGPGTRLTVT.

V is TRBV7-2 and J is TRBJ1-6, with TRBD1 matching 11 bases. CDR1 is SGHTA and CDR2 is FQGNSA in the germline V gene. Trimming at V came to 4 bases and at J to 6 bases, leaving 2 bases not matched to a gene. This CDR3 comprises 15 residues. CDR3 loop: CASSWTGGGNSPLHF. DNA for the CDR3: TGTGCCAGCAGCTGGACAGGGGGCGGTAATTCACCCCTCCACTTT.

The V call is TRBV7-3, the J call TRBJ2-3, with TRBD2 identical over 15 bases. Germline CDR1 is SGHTA and CDR2 is FQGTGA. V was pared by 5 bases and J by 6 bases, with 6 bases of the junction left unmatched. The CDR3 extends over 16 amino acids. CDR3 sequence (DNA): TGTGCCAGCAGCCCGGGGACTAGCGGGAGGTGGGATACGCAGTATTTT. Its protein product is CASSPGTSGRWDTQYF.

V usage is TRBV6-6 and J usage is TRBJ2-4, with D perhaps TRBD1 or TRBD2 (6 bases each). The germline V gene encodes CDR1 MNHNY and CDR2 SVGAGI (reference sequence). The length of the CDR3 is 15 residues. Trimming stripped 6 bases from V and 1 base from J, with 13 bases between. CDR3 DNA: TGTGCCAGCAGAGGGGGGACTGGGGCCAAAAACATTCAGTACTTC. Translating gives CASRGGTGAKNIQYF.

This clone was found once. J is TRBJ2-3 and V is TRBV24-1; D gene ambiguous. Germline assignment: CDR1 KGHDR and CDR2 SFDVKD. The CDR3 has 13 residues. Trimming took 1 base from V and 6 from J, leaving 7 bases between them. DNA for the CDR3: TGTGCCACCAGTGATTTTAACGGGGATACGCAGTATTTT. Translation gives CATSDFNGDTQYF.

J is TRBJ2-1 and V is TRBV27; D perhaps matches TRBD2 (6 bases). Deletions cut 4 bases from V and 0 bases from J, with 13 bases between. The germline V gene encodes CDR1 MNHEY and CDR2 SMNVEV (reference sequence). CDR3 length equals 16 residues. The CDR3 here is CASSSLGRISYNEQFF. The CDR3 nucleotides read TGTGCCAGCAGTTCCTTGGGGAGGATCTCCTACAATGAGCAGTTCTTC.

This rearrangement joins TRBV29-1 to TRBJ1-1, with D unclear. Germline V gene lookup returns CDR1 SQVTM and CDR2 ANQGSEA. The V end was cut by 5 bases, the J end by 3 bases, with 4 bases between. The CDR3 runs 10 residues. CDR3: CSVRDTEAFF. CDR3 bases: TGCAGCGTTAGAGACACTGAAGCTTTCTTT.

J is TRBJ1-2 and V is TRBV6-1; D unresolved. The germline V and J ends were trimmed by 3 bases and 5 bases, with 10 bases remaining between them. Germline V gene sequence: CDR1 MNHNS, CDR2 SASEGT. There are 13 residues in the CDR3. Written as DNA, the CDR3 is TGTGCCAGCAGTGAGGACCTAGTTTATGGCTACACCTTC. Its translation is CASSEDLVYGYTF.

The rearrangement links TRBV5-1 to TRBJ2-5; TRBD2 aligns across 12 bases. CDR3 length equals 15 residues. Looked up from germline, CDR1 is SGHRS and CDR2 is YFSETQ. Trimming cost V 0 bases and J 5 bases; bases outside gene matches: 2. CDR3 amino acids: CASSLEGTSGETQYF. The CDR3 bases are TGCGCCAGCAGCTTGGAGGGGACTAGCGGGGAGACCCAGTACTTC.

The chain couples TRBV2 to TRBJ1-5, with D perhaps matching TRBD1 (5 bases). Germline values: CDR1 SNHLY, CDR2 FYNNEI. V dropped 8 bases and J dropped 7 bases, with 12 bases sitting between them. This CDR3 spans 12 amino acids. CDR3 sequence: CASGGSGQPQHF. For the CDR3, the DNA is TGTGCCAGCGGGGGTAGCGGCCAGCCCCAGCATTTT.

V and J are TRBV28 and TRBJ2-3, with 8 positions matching TRBD1. V was pared by 6 bases and J by 0 bases, with 5 bases of the junction left unmatched. The germline V gene encodes CDR1 MDHEN and CDR2 SYDVKM. This CDR3 contains 15 residues. The CDR3 DNA follows: TGTGCCAGCAGACTGACAGGGGCTAGCACAGATACGCAGTATTTT. It codes for CASRLTGASTDTQYF.

The chain employs TRBV29-1 and TRBJ1-5; 7 bases agree with TRBD1. J gave up 10 bases and V 4 bases, and 7 bases lay outside the gene matches. CDR3 length: 12 amino acids. The germline V gene has CDR1 SQVTM and CDR2 ANQGSEA. The CDR3 is CSVAGQGGPQHF. Written as DNA, the CDR3 is TGCAGCGTTGCCGGACAAGGGGGCCCCCAGCATTTT.

There are a few counts of this clone. The V call is TRBV19, the J call TRBJ1-3; no reliable D call. The V gene's germline CDR1 is LNHDA and CDR2 SQIVND (reference sequence). This CDR3 has 13 amino acids. Between the trimmed V and J ends, which lost 7 bases and 4 bases, there was a span of 11 bases. CDR3 nucleotide sequence: TGTGCCAGTAAGCGGGTGGACGGAAACACCATATATTTT. Amino acid sequence: CASKRVDGNTIYF.

V is TRBV12-3 or TRBV12-4 and J is TRBJ1-1, with D perhaps TRBD1 (5 bases). Trimming removed 3 bases at V and 6 bases at J, with 11 bases between. The CDR3 consists of 13 residues. The CDR3 spells CASSLRGFSEAFF. CDR3 DNA sequence: TGTGCCAGCAGTTTGAGGGGTTTCTCTGAAGCTTTCTTT.

The CDR3 spells CASSEGRKGYTF. The CDR3 bases are TGTGCCAGCAGTGAGGGGCGGAAGGGCTACACCTTC. V and J are TRBV2 and TRBJ1-2; a possible D gene is TRBD1 (5 bases). The CDR3 spans 12 residues. Germline-derived CDR1 and CDR2 are SNHLY and FYNNEI. V was cut by 3 bases and J by 8 bases, with 10 bases left in between.

Only one count was recorded for this clone. The chain recombines TRBV6-6 with TRBJ2-3, with 10 bases lining up with TRBD2. The CDR3 spans 15 residues. The V gene end was trimmed by 7 bases and the J gene end by 1 base; junction bases not matched to a gene: 5. Germline lookup yields CDR1 MNHNY and CDR2 SVGAGI (reference sequence). The CDR3 reads CASKSLAGGTDTQYF. Written as DNA, the CDR3 is TGTGCCAGCAAATCCCTAGCGGGAGGCACAGATACGCAGTATTTT.

The gene calls are TRBV5-1 and TRBJ1-1; D is undetermined. The CDR3 covers 13 residues. Germline CDR1 is SGHRS and CDR2 is YFSETQ. Trimming removed 4 bases at V and 0 bases at J, with 7 bases between. CDR3 bases: TGCGCCAGCAGCACGGATATGAACACTGAAGCTTTCTTT. It specifies CASSTDMNTEAFF. The variable domain in full, with the rest retrieved from reference TRBV5-1 and TRBJ1-1, is KAGVTQTPRYLIKTRGQQVTLSCSPISGHRSVSWYQQTPGQGLQFLFEYFSETQRNKGNFPGRFSGRQFSNSRSEMNVSTLELGDSALYLCASSTDMNTEAFFGQGTRLTVV.

V and J are TRBV28 and TRBJ1-5; D is undetermined. The V end lost 1 base, the J end lost 0 bases, and 10 bases lay between the germline ends. Germline V lookup: CDR1 MDHEN, CDR2 SYDVKM. The length of the CDR3 is 16 residues. CDR3 coding DNA: TGTGCCAGCAGTTTATTTCTAGGTATTAGCAATCAGCCCCAGCATTTT. Protein sequence: CASSLFLGISNQPQHF.

The CDR3 nucleotides read TGTGCCAGCAGCTCAAGGATTGGGAGCAATCAGCCCCAGCATTTT. Encoded protein: CASSSRIGSNQPQHF. The V gene is TRBV5-5, the J gene TRBJ1-5; D is uncertain. The CDR3 extends over 15 amino acids. V lost 3 bases to trimming and J lost 1 base, with 11 bases between them. Germline values: CDR1 SGHKS, CDR2 YYEKEE (reference sequence).

The chain joins TRBV6-5 to TRBJ1-1, with D unresolved. Germline lookup yields CDR1 MNHEY and CDR2 SVGAGI. Deletions cut 4 bases from V and 0 bases from J, with 9 bases between. There are 14 residues in the CDR3. The CDR3 spells CASSLSWLNTEAFF. The CDR3 DNA follows: TGTGCCAGCAGTTTAAGTTGGCTGAACACTGAAGCTTTCTTT.

The CDR3 loop reads CASSSHRGYNQPQHF. The CDR3 DNA is TGTGCCAGCAGTTCTCACAGGGGATACAATCAGCCCCAGCATTTT. The chain links TRBV6-5 to TRBJ1-5; TRBD1 aligns across 7 bases. Per germline, CDR1 MNHEY and CDR2 SVGAGI. CDR3 length: 15 residues. The junction had 6 bases not matched to a gene; V was cut back by 4 bases and J by 3 bases.